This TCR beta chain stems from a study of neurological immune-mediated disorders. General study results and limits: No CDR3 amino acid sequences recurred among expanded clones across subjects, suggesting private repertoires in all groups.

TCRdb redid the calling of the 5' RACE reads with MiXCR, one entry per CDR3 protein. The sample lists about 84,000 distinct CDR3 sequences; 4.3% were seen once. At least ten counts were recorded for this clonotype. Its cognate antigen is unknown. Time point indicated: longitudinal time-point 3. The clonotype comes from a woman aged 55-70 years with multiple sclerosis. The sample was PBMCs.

The chain's CDR3 is CASSLFYEQYF. CDR3 bases: TGTGCCAGCAGTTTGTTTTACGAGCAGTACTTC. The V and J genes are TRBV28 and TRBJ2-7; no clear D. Trimming left V 3 bases short and J 4 bases short, with 4 bases between. The CDR3 consists of 11 residues. Germline V gene data show CDR1 as MDHEN and CDR2 as SYDVKM.